This T cell receptor (beta chain) was obtained from a study of blood T cell repertoires in COVID-19. Libraries were prepared by immunoSEQ multiplex PCR; TCRdb keeps only in-frame clonotypes and omits some of them. The profile shows approximately 250,000 clones, roughly 90% of them singletons. Material: peripheral blood. The clonotype was recovered from a man aged 30-40 years with active or convalescent COVID-19.

Written as DNA, the CDR3 is TGTGCCTGGAGTGAAGACATCTTCTCCTACGAGCAGTACTTC. The encoded protein is CAWSEDIFSYEQYF. The chain is built from TRBV30 and TRBJ2-7; D is unclear. The CDR3 runs to 14 residues. Germline values: CDR1 GTSNPN, CDR2 SVGIG (reference sequence). Deletions cut 1 base from V and 0 bases from J, with 10 bases between.